One sample yielded the 26 T cell receptor beta chains listed below, sequenced in a study of T cell responses to AZD1222 COVID-19 vaccine. Sequencing was performed with immunoSEQ multiplex PCR; in TCRdb, only in-frame clones are kept and a portion is missing. The data hold 120,000 to 150,000 clones, with roughly nine tenths observed a single time. Specimen: peripheral blood, collected 28 days after the second AZD1222 dose. Receptors were obtained from an adult who received the AZD1222 COVID-19 vaccine.

The chain employs TRBV3-1 (or the pseudogene TRBV3-2) and TRBJ2-1; 13 positions agree with TRBD2. The CDR3 length is 16 residues. With V trimmed by 5 bases and J by 7 bases, 8 bases remained unmatched. Germline V gene lookup returns CDR1 LGHDT and CDR2 YNNKEL (reference sequence). The CDR3 loop is CASSWGLAGIWNEQFF. The DNA of the CDR3 is TGTGCCAGCAGCTGGGGACTAGCGGGAATCTGGAATGAGCAGTTCTTC.

The rearrangement links TRBV6-5 to TRBJ2-7, with 8 bases that match TRBD1. The length of the CDR3 is 14 residues. The trim removed 2 bases at V and 3 bases at J, leaving 3 bases unmatched. The germline V gene has CDR1 MNHEY and CDR2 SVGAGI. CDR3 residues: CASSYGQGGYEQYF. CDR3 in DNA: TGTGCCAGCAGTTACGGACAGGGCGGCTACGAGCAGTACTTC.

The chain carries TRBV4-1 and TRBJ2-4, with 11 positions matching TRBD1. The germline CDR1 and CDR2 sequences are MGHRA and YSYEKL. V shed 1 base and J 5 bases; nucleotides not matched to a gene: 10. This CDR3 contains 18 residues. The CDR3 bases are TGCGCCAGCAGCCAAGGTCGAAGGACAGGGGGCGCTGAAAACATTCAGTACTTC. The encoded protein is CASSQGRRTGGAENIQYF.

J is TRBJ2-7 and V is TRBV7-2; D unresolved. Germline V gene data show CDR1 as SGHTA and CDR2 as FQGNSA. V was trimmed by 5 bases and J by 3 bases, leaving 14 bases between them. CDR3 length: 14 residues. This CDR3 is CASSPRVSHYEQYF. The CDR3 coding sequence is TGTGCCAGCAGCCCCCGTGTGAGCCACTACGAGCAGTACTTC.

In this sample, this clone turned up a few times. The CDR3 DNA reads TGTGCCAGCAGTTTCCGGGACAGCTACGTCTGGGGCTACACCTTC. It specifies CASSFRDSYVWGYTF. J is TRBJ1-2 and V is TRBV28; 7 bases line up with TRBD1. V was clipped by 3 bases and J by 8 bases; unmatched bases: 12. This CDR3 contains 15 residues. The V gene's germline CDR1 is MDHEN and CDR2 SYDVKM.

The V gene is TRBV5-4, the J gene TRBJ1-1, with TRBD1 as a possible D gene (5 bases). V gave up 3 bases and J gave up 1 base, with 10 bases separating them. The CDR3 covers 14 residues. Germline assignment: CDR1 SGHNT and CDR2 YYREEE (reference sequence). DNA for the CDR3: TGTGCCAGCAGCTCCGGGGCCGGGAACACTGAAGCTTTCTTT. Translation: CASSSGAGNTEAFF.

The genes are TRBV15 and TRBJ2-1; the match to TRBD2 covers 15 bases. Germline CDR1 LNHNV, CDR2 YYDKDF (reference sequence). The CDR3 is 17 residues long. With 3 bases clipped from V and 8 bases from J, the junction kept 8 bases outside the gene matches. The CDR3 nucleotides are TGTGCCACCAGCAGCCCAGGACTAGCGGGAGGGGACGATGAGCAGTTCTTC. Encoded protein: CATSSPGLAGGDDEQFF. The full variable domain, with the rest looked up from reference TRBV15 and TRBJ2-1, is DAMVIQNPRYQVTQFGKPVTLSCSQTLNHNVMYWYQQKSSQAPKLLFHYYDKDFNNEADTPDNFQSRRPNTSFCFLDIRSPGLGDTAMYLCATSSPGLAGGDDEQFFGPGTRLTVL.

The chain uses TRBV28 and TRBJ2-7, with TRBD2 identical over 11 bases. CDR1 MDHEN and CDR2 SYDVKM come from the germline V gene. With 6 bases clipped from V and 6 bases from J, the junction kept 7 bases outside the gene matches. This CDR3 has 14 amino acids. In nucleotides, the CDR3 is TGTGCCAGCAGGATAGCGGGAGGGAAGGGCGAGCAGTACTTC. Protein sequence: CASRIAGGKGEQYF. Complete variable domain (other parts from reference TRBV28 and TRBJ2-7): DVKVTQSSRYLVKRTGEKVFLECVQDMDHENMFWYRQDPGLGLRLIYFSYDVKMKEKGDIPEGYSVSREKKERFSLILESASTNQTSMYLCASRIAGGKGEQYFGPGTRLTVT.

The chain has TRBV3-1 (or the pseudogene TRBV3-2) and TRBJ2-7; D may be TRBD2 (5 bases). Germline values: CDR1 LGHDT, CDR2 YNNKEL (reference sequence). The CDR3 has 15 amino acids. The V and J ends lost 1 base and 4 bases respectively, with 14 bases between them. The chain's CDR3 is CASSQARGRGYEQYF. The CDR3 region has the DNA TGTGCCAGCAGCCAAGCTAGAGGGCGCGGATACGAGCAGTACTTC.

The chain combines TRBV3-1 (or the pseudogene TRBV3-2) with TRBJ2-7; D is perhaps TRBD1 (6 bases). The CDR3 is 16 amino acids. The germline V gene has CDR1 LGHDT and CDR2 YNNKEL (reference sequence). Between the trimmed V and J ends, which lost 5 bases and 7 bases, there was a span of 24 bases. The CDR3 is CASSAWDRTQGREQYF. CDR3 bases: TGTGCCAGCAGCGCCTGGGACCGAACTCAGGGGCGGGAGCAGTACTTC.

V usage is TRBV2 and J usage is TRBJ1-6; no clear D. The CDR3 runs to 11 residues. Germline values: CDR1 SNHLY, CDR2 FYNNEI. V was clipped by 3 bases and J by 10 bases, with 4 bases between them. The CDR3 sequence is CASSDRSPLHF. The CDR3 DNA reads TGTGCCAGCAGTGATAGATCACCCCTCCACTTT.

The chain is built from TRBV7-2 and TRBJ1-4, with no clear D. Germline V gene sequence: CDR1 SGHTA, CDR2 FQGNSA. Trimming left V 5 bases short and J 7 bases short, with 17 bases between. The CDR3 consists of 15 residues. Here the CDR3 DNA reads TGTGCCAGCAGCCCCCTGGGTGGGCCGGGTGAAAAACTGTTTTTT. Amino acid sequence: CASSPLGGPGEKLFF.

The rearrangement joins TRBV28 to TRBJ1-1; TRBD1 might be the D (6 bases). Germline V lookup: CDR1 MDHEN, CDR2 SYDVKM. Trimming left V 1 base short and J 0 bases short, with 15 bases between. This CDR3 is built from 17 residues. Here the CDR3 DNA reads TGTGCCAGCAGTTTATTTTACTCGGGGGCTCTGAACACTGAAGCTTTCTTT. Translation gives CASSLFYSGALNTEAFF.

Concerning this clone: A junction boundary mismatches the germline segment, possibly from a read error. The chain employs TRBV6-1 and TRBJ1-2, with D possibly being TRBD1 (6 bases). Per the germline V gene, CDR1 is MNHNS and CDR2 is SASEGT. The CDR3 has 14 amino acids. The DNA of the CDR3 is TGTGCCAGCAGTGAACAAACAGGGTACTACGGCTACACCTTC. As protein: CASSEQTGYYGYTF.

The genes are TRBV6-2 or TRBV6-3 and TRBJ1-4; D is uncertain. The germline gives CDR1 MNHEY, CDR2 SVGEGT. Trimming shortened V by 5 bases and J by 8 bases, and 9 bases separated the two germline ends. The CDR3 spans 12 residues. The CDR3 nucleotides read TGTGCCAGCAGTCATCGCTGGGAAAAACTGTTTTTT. The encoded protein is CASSHRWEKLFF.

This clone was seen just once. The J gene is TRBJ1-2, the V gene TRBV4-3; 8 nucleotides agree with TRBD1. V lost 0 bases, J lost 2 bases, and 5 bases stayed unmatched. The length of the CDR3 is 16 residues. CDR1 and CDR2 (germline): LGHNA, YSLEER. The CDR3 spells CASSQDPRQGNYGYTF. The CDR3 DNA reads as TGCGCCAGCAGCCAAGATCCCCGACAGGGGAACTATGGCTACACCTTC.

This rearrangement joins TRBV10-3 to TRBJ1-2; TRBD1 aligns across 7 bases. The V gene's germline CDR1 is ENHRY and CDR2 SYGVKD. J gave up 1 base and V 6 bases, and 11 bases lay outside the gene matches. The CDR3 consists of 16 residues. CDR3 coding DNA: TGTGCCATCAGACCCGAGGAGGGGGCGCTTAACTATGGCTACACCTTC. The encoded protein is CAIRPEEGALNYGYTF.

This clone appeared a few times. The same CDR3 is also encoded by other DNA sequences in this sample. The CDR3 is CASSDSAGSTDTQYF. The DNA of the CDR3 is TGTGCCAGCAGTGACTCGGCGGGGAGCACAGATACGCAGTATTTT. The chain carries TRBV6-4 and TRBJ2-3, with a weak D call TRBD2 (6 bases). The germline V and J ends were trimmed by 0 bases and 0 bases, with 7 bases remaining between them. From germline, CDR1 is MRHNA and CDR2 SNTAGT. The CDR3 runs to 15 residues.

The CDR3 loop is CASSQGQGSNYGYTF. The CDR3 DNA follows: TGTGCCAGCAGCCAGGGACAGGGGTCCAACTATGGCTACACCTTC. This sequence joins TRBV7-2 and TRBJ1-2; 10 nucleotides align to TRBD1. Germline values: CDR1 SGHTA, CDR2 FQGNSA. The CDR3 covers 15 residues. V dropped 5 bases and J dropped 2; count of bases not matched to a gene: 5.

This clone was observed once. The chain recombines TRBV6-6 with TRBJ2-7, with TRBD2 matching 9 bases. The CDR3 is 15 residues long. The trim removed 2 bases at V and 0 bases at J, leaving 2 bases unmatched. Looked up from germline, CDR1 is MNHNY and CDR2 is SVGAGI (reference sequence). The CDR3 region has the DNA TGTGCCAGCAGTTACCCGGGACTAGCCTCCTACGAGCAGTACTTC. Protein product: CASSYPGLASYEQYF.

The rearrangement links TRBV5-1 to TRBJ2-1, with 9 nucleotides matching TRBD2. The CDR3 has 17 residues. Germline V CDR1 and CDR2: SGHRS, YFSETQ. V dropped 0 bases and J dropped 2; count of bases not matched to a gene: 6. The CDR3 loop reads CASSLGSTSGTYNEQFF. The CDR3 DNA reads as TGCGCCAGCAGCTTGGGGTCGACTAGCGGAACCTACAATGAGCAGTTCTTC.

The chain recombines TRBV28 with TRBJ1-4, with D perhaps matching TRBD1 (5 bases). Germline CDR1 is MDHEN and CDR2 is SYDVKM. The length of the CDR3 is 15 residues. Trimming removed 5 bases at V and 2 bases at J, with 12 bases between. CDR3 sequence (DNA): TGTGCCAGCAGTCTCCGGGACTTCACTAATGAAAAACTGTTTTTT. It encodes CASSLRDFTNEKLFF.

The chain couples TRBV7-9 to TRBJ1-2; D is possibly TRBD1 (6 bases). Trimming left V 3 bases short and J 1 base short, with 9 bases between. Per germline, CDR1 SEHNR and CDR2 FQNEAQ (reference sequence). This CDR3 has 14 amino acids. This CDR3 reads CASSLQQGNYGYTF. Here the CDR3 DNA reads TGTGCCAGCAGCTTGCAACAGGGTAACTATGGCTACACCTTC.

V gene TRBV5-4 combines with J gene TRBJ2-1; D not certain. Trimming pared 1 base from V and 10 bases from J, leaving 9 bases between. The CDR3 spans 12 residues. Germline V lookup: CDR1 SGHNT, CDR2 YYREEE (reference sequence). The CDR3 reads CASSLTAGEQFF. CDR3 nucleotides: TGTGCCAGCAGCTTGACTGCTGGAGAGCAGTTCTTC.

The chain carries TRBV5-6 and TRBJ2-6; TRBD1 agrees at 7 bases. The CDR3 is 18 residues long. CDR1 and CDR2 (germline): SGHDT, YYEEEE. The ends lost 0 bases at V and 0 bases at J; junction bases unmatched: 6. The CDR3 protein is CASSLGQGPRSGANVLTF. DNA for the CDR3: TGTGCCAGCAGCTTGGGACAGGGACCTCGCTCTGGGGCCAACGTCCTGACTTTC.

About this clone: At the DNA level, this CDR3 is encoded by other sequences in the same sample as well. J is TRBJ1-5 and V is TRBV9, with D perhaps TRBD1 (5 bases). V was shortened by 4 bases and J by 1 base, with 9 bases between the two germline ends. Per the germline V gene, CDR1 is SGDLS and CDR2 is YYNGEE. The CDR3 sequence is 14 residues long. The CDR3 here is CASSPGVSNQPQHF. DNA of the CDR3: TGTGCCAGCAGCCCGGGGGTCAGCAATCAGCCCCAGCATTTT.